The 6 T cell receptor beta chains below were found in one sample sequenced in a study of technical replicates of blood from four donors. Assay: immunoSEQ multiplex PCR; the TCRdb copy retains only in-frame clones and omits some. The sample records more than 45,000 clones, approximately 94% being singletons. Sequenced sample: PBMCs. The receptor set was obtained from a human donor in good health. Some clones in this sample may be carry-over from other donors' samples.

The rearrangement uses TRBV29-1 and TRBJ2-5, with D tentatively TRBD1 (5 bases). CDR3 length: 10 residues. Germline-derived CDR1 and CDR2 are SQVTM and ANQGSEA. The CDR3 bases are TGCGCGACAGTCCAAGAGACCCAGTACTTC. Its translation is CATVQETQYF.

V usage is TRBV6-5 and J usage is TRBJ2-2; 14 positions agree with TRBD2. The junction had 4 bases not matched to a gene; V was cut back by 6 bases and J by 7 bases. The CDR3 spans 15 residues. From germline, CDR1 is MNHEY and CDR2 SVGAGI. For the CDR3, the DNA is TGTGCCAGCAGACGACTAGCGGGAGGGATCGGGGAGCTGTTTTTT. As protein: CASRRLAGGIGELFF.

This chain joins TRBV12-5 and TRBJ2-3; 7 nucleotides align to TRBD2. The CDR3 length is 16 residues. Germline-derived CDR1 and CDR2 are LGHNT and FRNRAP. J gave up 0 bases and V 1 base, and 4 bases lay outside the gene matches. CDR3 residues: CASGLATGGSTDTQYF. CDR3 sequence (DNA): TGTGCTAGTGGTTTGGCGACGGGGGGAAGCACAGATACGCAGTATTTT.

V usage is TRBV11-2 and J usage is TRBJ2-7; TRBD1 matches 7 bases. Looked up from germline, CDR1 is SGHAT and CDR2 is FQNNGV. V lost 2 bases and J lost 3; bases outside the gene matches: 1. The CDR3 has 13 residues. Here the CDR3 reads CASSLSGGYEQYF. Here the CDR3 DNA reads TGTGCCAGCAGCTTATCAGGGGGCTACGAGCAGTACTTC.

CDR3 protein: CAISEPGQHTGELFF. CDR3 nucleotides: TGTGCCATCAGCGAGCCGGGACAGCACACCGGGGAGCTGTTTTTT. This chain uses TRBV10-3 with TRBJ2-2; the match to TRBD1 covers 7 bases. This CDR3 comprises 15 residues. The germline V gene has CDR1 ENHRY and CDR2 SYGVKD. After removal of 6 bases from V and 3 bases from J, the junction contained 7 bases not matched to a gene.

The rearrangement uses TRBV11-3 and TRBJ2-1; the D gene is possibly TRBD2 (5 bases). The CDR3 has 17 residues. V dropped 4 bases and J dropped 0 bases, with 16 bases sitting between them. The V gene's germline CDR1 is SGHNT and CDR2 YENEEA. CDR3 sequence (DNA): TGTGCCAGCAGCTCTACCTTCCTGGGGAGCTCCTACAATGAGCAGTTCTTC. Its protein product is CASSSTFLGSSYNEQFF.